The TCR beta chain described here comes from a study of spatial heterogeneity in lung cancer. Whole-study findings and limits: Tracking of tumor mutation counts was seen in expanded intratumoral alpha and beta TCR counts.

The junction had 0 bases not matched to a gene; V was cut back by 2 bases and J by 6 bases. This CDR3 comprises 13 residues. Germline CDR1 is MDHEN and CDR2 is SYDVKM. MiXCR, run by TCRdb on the 5' RACE reads, gives a single entry per CDR3 protein. Altogether fewer than 15,000 distinct CDR3 sequences are present, 5.5% to 8.5% being singletons, with the ten largest covering around 3.4%. As to time point: sample taken at primary tumor resection. The donors comprised some 72 untreated early-stage non-small cell lung cancer patients. This clonotype has a count of ten or more. Its antigen is not identified.

Sample: lung tumor tissue, taken at surgery. The sequence came from a female donor with early-stage non-small cell lung cancer. This sequence joins TRBV28 and TRBJ2-7; 11 bases align to TRBD2. CDR3 DNA sequence: TGTGCCAGCAGTTTACTAGCGGGAGGCGAGCAGTACTTC. It yields the protein CASSLLAGGEQYF.